These 19 T cell receptor beta chains originate from one sample sequenced in a study of T cells in Graves' hyperthyroidism and ophthalmopathy. Amplification yielded TCR beta CDR3 regions, with RNA transcripts as the source. First-round RT-PCR with HTBI primers amplified the TCR CDR3 region. TCRdb processed the multiplex PCR reads anew with MiXCR; each CDR3 protein has one entry. Of roughly 570,000 distinct CDR3 sequences in the sample, under 60% are singletons; the top ten hold around 20%. Material for sequencing was peripheral blood or thyroid tissue (not recorded which). The source of these receptors is an adult woman with Graves' disease, either hyperthyroidism or ophthalmopathy (not recorded which).

The chain recombines TRBV10-3 with TRBJ1-6; TRBD1 aligns across 9 bases. Germline trimming cut 1 base from V and 5 bases from J; bases unmatched to any gene: 3. The CDR3 totals 16 residues. Germline V lookup: CDR1 ENHRY, CDR2 SYGVKD. This chain's CDR3 is CAISEWGTGNNSPLHF. The CDR3 nucleotides read TGTGCCATCAGTGAGTGGGGGACAGGGAATAATTCACCCCTCCACTTT.

This clonotype was picked up many times. CDR3 in amino acids: CASTRETRAEAFF. The DNA for the CDR3 is TGTGCCAGCACCCGAGAGACTCGGGCTGAAGCTTTCTTT. This chain connects TRBV6-1 to TRBJ1-1, with D unresolved. The V and J ends lost 7 bases and 6 bases respectively, with 15 bases between them. The CDR3 length is 13 residues. Looked up from germline, CDR1 is MNHNS and CDR2 is SASEGT.

This clonotype was counted many times. V usage is TRBV4-2 and J usage is TRBJ2-2, with 10 nucleotides matching TRBD2. The CDR3 runs to 18 residues. Losses at the gene ends were 3 bases for V and 0 bases for J; bases not matched to a gene: 7. The germline gives CDR1 LGHNA, CDR2 YNFKEQ. In nucleotides, the CDR3 is TGTGCCAGCAGCCATAGCGGGGGGACAAGTACGAACACCGGGGAGCTGTTTTTT. Translating gives CASSHSGGTSTNTGELFF.

Worth noting for this clonotype: This sequence may be a read error, since a much larger clone differs from it by one base. V and J are TRBV5-1 and TRBJ2-2; possibly TRBD1 or TRBD2 for D (5 bases each). CDR1 and CDR2 from the germline V gene are SGHRS and YFSETQ. This CDR3 has 15 residues. The CDR3: CASTLRGVNTGKLFF. CDR3 coding DNA: TGCGCCAGCACATTACGAGGGGTGAACACCGGGAAGCTGTTTTTT.

This clonotype was counted ten times or more. This chain connects TRBV7-9 to TRBJ2-7, with D possibly TRBD2 on 6 matching bases. V lost 6 bases, J lost 2 bases, and 17 bases lay in between. The CDR3 totals 15 residues. Germline-derived CDR1 and CDR2 are SEHNR and FQNEAQ (reference sequence). The CDR3 is CASSKLEGHPYEQYF. CDR3 sequence (DNA): TGTGCCAGCAGTAAACTGGAGGGCCATCCCTACGAGCAGTACTTC.

This clonotype has a count of ten or more. J is TRBJ1-1 and V is TRBV5-1; perhaps TRBD1 as D (5 bases). This CDR3 spans 15 amino acids. The germline V and J ends were trimmed by 4 bases and 0 bases, with 13 bases remaining between them. Germline CDR1 reads SGHRS; CDR2 reads YFSETQ. CDR3 nucleotides: TGCGCCAGCAGCCCTCCGGGGCAGATGAACACTGAAGCTTTCTTT. Its translation is CASSPPGQMNTEAFF.

The chain joins TRBV25-1 to TRBJ1-6; D is ambiguous. This CDR3 spans 11 amino acids. Trimming took 8 bases from V and 7 from J, leaving 6 bases between them. CDR1 is MGHDK, CDR2 SYGVNS, per germline. CDR3 loop: CASPGNSPLHF. The CDR3 bases are TGTGCCAGCCCGGGGAATTCACCCCTCCACTTT.

This clonotype has ten or more counts. The chain uses TRBV20-1 and TRBJ1-1, with 10 bases aligning to TRBD1. The J segment lost 3 bases and the V segment lost 3 bases, leaving 16 bases of the junction unmatched. Germline CDR1 DFQATT, CDR2 SNEGSKA (reference sequence). This CDR3 has 18 amino acids. The CDR3 loop reads CSARGQGRWGVDDTEAFF. In DNA, the CDR3 is TGCAGTGCTAGGGGACAGGGGCGCTGGGGAGTTGACGACACTGAAGCTTTCTTT.

The chain recombines TRBV7-9 with TRBJ1-1; tentatively, D is TRBD1 (6 bases). Germline assignment: CDR1 SEHNR and CDR2 FQNEAQ (reference sequence). This CDR3 region has 12 residues. Trimming took off 6 bases at V and 8 bases at J, with 13 bases between the two ends. CDR3 coding DNA: TGTGCCAGCAGGAAAGGGGGGACAGAAGCTTTCTTT. It specifies CASRKGGTEAFF.

This clonotype was counted at least ten times. The V call is TRBV5-1, the J call TRBJ2-2; tentatively, D is TRBD2 (5 bases). Germline V lookup: CDR1 SGHRS, CDR2 YFSETQ. Trimming cost V 2 bases and J 0 bases, with 14 bases left between them. The CDR3 sequence is 17 residues long. The CDR3 loop is CASSFARGDPNTGELFF. Here the CDR3 DNA reads TGCGCCAGCAGCTTTGCACGGGGTGATCCGAACACCGGGGAGCTGTTTTTT.

In its sample, this clonotype was seen many times. V is TRBV5-6 and J is TRBJ2-5; 7 bases line up with TRBD1. J lost 10 bases, V lost 4 bases, and 4 bases had no gene match. The CDR3 is made up of 11 amino acids. The V gene's germline CDR1 is SGHDT and CDR2 YYEEEE. The CDR3 sequence: CASSQGVSQYF. The CDR3 region has the DNA TGTGCCAGCAGCCAGGGGGTGAGCCAGTACTTC.

V gene TRBV29-1 combines with J gene TRBJ2-5, with 7 bases identical to TRBD2. The CDR3 sequence is 17 residues long. Germline CDR1 SQVTM, CDR2 ANQGSEA. V was pared by 1 base and J by 0 bases, with 11 bases of the junction left unmatched. As DNA, the CDR3 is TGCAGCGTTGAAGGCCCCTGGGGAGCGGGGCACCAAGAGACCCAGTACTTC. Protein product: CSVEGPWGAGHQETQYF. The entire variable domain, with the rest obtained from reference TRBV29-1 and TRBJ2-5, is as follows: SAVISQKPSRDICQRGTSLTIQCQVDSQVTMMFWYRQQPGQSLTLIATANQGSEATYESGFVIDKFPISRPNLTFSTLTVSNMSPEDSSIYLCSVEGPWGAGHQETQYFGPGTRLLVL.

This clonotype was seen repeatedly, ten times or more. The CDR3 nucleotides are TGTGCCAGCAGGCTTGACACCGGGAGAGGGGAGACCCAGTACTTC. Translating it yields CASRLDTGRGETQYF. This chain joins TRBV27 and TRBJ2-5; possible D gene TRBD2, 6 bases. This CDR3 has 15 residues. The V end was cut by 6 bases, the J end by 5 bases, with 19 bases between. The germline gives CDR1 MNHEY, CDR2 SMNVEV (reference sequence).

A word on this clonotype: The limits of the CDR3 on the DNA are not certain, so only TCRdb's listed CDR3 is given. The chain recombines TRBV7-2 with TRBJ2-5. Germline values: CDR1 SGHTA, CDR2 FQGNSA. A total of 21 residues make up the CDR3, ends included. CDR3 amino acids: CASSFVGWGEKLFFGSGTQYF.

The V call is TRBV19, the J call TRBJ1-1; D might be TRBD1 (5 bases). This CDR3 comprises 11 residues. CDR1 and CDR2 (germline): LNHDA, SQIVND (reference sequence). CDR3 in amino acids: CAAGLLTEAFF. CDR3 DNA: TGTGCAGCAGGGCTTTTGACTGAAGCTTTCTTT.

This clonotype has a count of ten or more. The gene calls are TRBV28 and TRBJ1-1; D uncertain. The germline gives CDR1 MDHEN, CDR2 SYDVKM. V lost 7 bases and J 7 bases, leaving 10 bases between the germline ends. The CDR3 is made up of 11 amino acids. The CDR3 is CASTLRFEAFF. The DNA of the CDR3 is TGTGCCAGCACCTTGAGGTTTGAAGCTTTCTTT. The full variable domain, in which reference TRBV28 and TRBJ1-1 provide the parts outside the CDR3, is DVKVTQSSRYLVKRTGEKVFLECVQDMDHENMFWYRQDPGLGLRLIYFSYDVKMKEKGDIPEGYSVSREKKERFSLILESASTNQTSMYLCASTLRFEAFFGQGTRLTVV.

This clonotype appeared many times. The chain couples TRBV6-5 to TRBJ1-1; D is uncertain. The CDR3 totals 13 residues. V lost 0 bases, J lost 5 bases, and 7 bases lay in between. Germline values: CDR1 MNHEY, CDR2 SVGAGI. The CDR3 spells CASSYSEGTEAFF. As DNA, the CDR3 is TGTGCCAGCAGTTACTCGGAAGGTACTGAAGCTTTCTTT.

The J gene is TRBJ2-7, the V gene TRBV6-5, with 7 bases that match TRBD2. With 6 bases clipped from V and 7 bases from J, the junction kept 6 bases outside the gene matches. CDR1 and CDR2 (germline): MNHEY, SVGAGI. CDR3 length: 12 residues. CDR3 coding DNA: TGTGCCAGCAGCCTCGGACTAGTTGAGCAGTACTTC. Its protein is CASSLGLVEQYF.

As concerns this clonotype: Just one base apart from a much larger clone, this may be a read error. This chain links TRBV28 with TRBJ2-2; D is perhaps TRBD1 (6 bases). This CDR3 spans 12 amino acids. Germline V gene lookup returns CDR1 MDHEN and CDR2 SYDVKM. The CDR3 is CASPSVSGELLF. CDR3 sequence (DNA): TGTGCCAGCCCTTCTGTATCAGGGGAGCTGCTTTTT.